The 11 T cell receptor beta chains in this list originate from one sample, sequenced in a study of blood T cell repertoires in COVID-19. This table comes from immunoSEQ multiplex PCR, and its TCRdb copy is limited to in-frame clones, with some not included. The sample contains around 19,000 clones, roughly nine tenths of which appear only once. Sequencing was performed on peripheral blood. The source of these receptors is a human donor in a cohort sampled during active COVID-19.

The CDR3 protein is CASSFAATGQNEKLFF. As DNA, the CDR3 is TGCGCCAGCAGCTTTGCGGCGACAGGGCAGAATGAAAAACTGTTTTTT. This sequence joins TRBV5-1 and TRBJ1-4; 7 bases are a match to TRBD1. Germline CDR1 is SGHRS and CDR2 is YFSETQ. The CDR3 is 16 amino acids. Germline trimming cut 2 bases from V and 5 bases from J; bases unmatched to any gene: 9.

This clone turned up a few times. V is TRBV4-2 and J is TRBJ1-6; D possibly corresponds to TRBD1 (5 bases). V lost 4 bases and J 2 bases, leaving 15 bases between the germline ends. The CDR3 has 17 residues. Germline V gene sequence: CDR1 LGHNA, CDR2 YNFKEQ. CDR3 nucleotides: TGTGCCAGCAGCCCCACGGGGGGAGACGCCTATAATTCACCCCTCCACTTT. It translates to CASSPTGGDAYNSPLHF.

Here the CDR3 DNA reads TGTGCCAGCAGCCAGGACACCTTTGAAGCTTTCTTT. Translation gives CASSQDTFEAFF. The chain has TRBV28 and TRBJ1-1, with a weak D call TRBD1 (5 bases). Germline V gene sequence: CDR1 MDHEN, CDR2 SYDVKM. This CDR3 is 12 amino acids long. V was shortened by 6 bases and J by 7 bases, with 12 bases between the two germline ends.

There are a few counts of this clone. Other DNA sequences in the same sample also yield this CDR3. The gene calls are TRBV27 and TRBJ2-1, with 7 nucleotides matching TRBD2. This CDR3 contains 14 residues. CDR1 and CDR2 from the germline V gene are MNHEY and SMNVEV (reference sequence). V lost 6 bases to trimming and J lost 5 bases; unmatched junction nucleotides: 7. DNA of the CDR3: TGTGCCAGCAGCTGGGGGGGGGTGGACAATGAGCAGTTCTTC. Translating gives CASSWGGVDNEQFF.

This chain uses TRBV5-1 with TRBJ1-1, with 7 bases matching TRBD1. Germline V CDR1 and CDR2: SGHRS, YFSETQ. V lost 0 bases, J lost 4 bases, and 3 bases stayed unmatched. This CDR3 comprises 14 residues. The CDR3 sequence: CASSLAGTATEAFF. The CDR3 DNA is TGCGCCAGCAGCTTGGCAGGGACAGCCACTGAAGCTTTCTTT.

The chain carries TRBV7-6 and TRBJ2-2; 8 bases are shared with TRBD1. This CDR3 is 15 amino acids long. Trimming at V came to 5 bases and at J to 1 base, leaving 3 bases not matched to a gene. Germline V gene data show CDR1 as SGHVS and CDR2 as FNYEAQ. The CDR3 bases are TGTGCCAGCAGCCCCGGGACAGGGAACACCGGGGAGCTGTTTTTT. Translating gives CASSPGTGNTGELFF. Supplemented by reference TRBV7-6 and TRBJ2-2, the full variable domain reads GAGVSQSPRYKVTKRGQDVALRCDPISGHVSLYWYRQALGQGPEFLTYFNYEAQQDKSGLPNDRFSAERPEGSISTLTIQRTEQRDSAMYRCASSPGTGNTGELFFGEGSRLTVL.

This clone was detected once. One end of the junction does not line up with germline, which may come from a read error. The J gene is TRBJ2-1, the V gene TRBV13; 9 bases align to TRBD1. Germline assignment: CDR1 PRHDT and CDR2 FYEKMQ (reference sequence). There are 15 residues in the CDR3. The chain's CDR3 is CASRLGTGIYNEQFF. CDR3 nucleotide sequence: TGTGCCAGCAGGTTAGGGACAGGGATTTACAATGAGCAGTTCTTC.

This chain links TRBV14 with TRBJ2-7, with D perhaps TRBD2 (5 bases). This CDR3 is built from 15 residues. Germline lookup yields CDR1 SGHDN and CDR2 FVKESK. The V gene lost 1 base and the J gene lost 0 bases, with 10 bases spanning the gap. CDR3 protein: CASSQGPGSSYEQYF. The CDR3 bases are TGTGCCAGCAGCCAAGGCCCTGGGAGCTCCTACGAGCAGTACTTC. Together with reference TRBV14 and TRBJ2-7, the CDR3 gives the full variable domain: EAGVTQFPSHSVIEKGQTVTLRCDPISGHDNLYWYRRVMGKEIKFLLHFVKESKQDESGMPNNRFLAERTGGTYSTLKVQPAELEDSGVYFCASSQGPGSSYEQYFGPGTRLTVT.

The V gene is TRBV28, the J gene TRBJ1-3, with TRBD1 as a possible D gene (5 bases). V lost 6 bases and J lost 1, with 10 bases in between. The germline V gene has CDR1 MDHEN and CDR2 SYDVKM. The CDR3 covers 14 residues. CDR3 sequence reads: CASSRGGSGNTIYF. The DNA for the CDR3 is TGTGCCAGCAGCCGCGGGGGTTCTGGAAACACCATATATTTT.

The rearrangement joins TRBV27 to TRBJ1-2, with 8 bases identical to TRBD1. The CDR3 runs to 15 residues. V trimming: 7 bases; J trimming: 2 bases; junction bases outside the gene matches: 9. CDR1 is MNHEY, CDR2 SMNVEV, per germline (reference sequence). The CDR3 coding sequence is TGTGCCAGCACCAAGGACAGGGCGGCGAACTATGGCTACACCTTC. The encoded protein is CASTKDRAANYGYTF.

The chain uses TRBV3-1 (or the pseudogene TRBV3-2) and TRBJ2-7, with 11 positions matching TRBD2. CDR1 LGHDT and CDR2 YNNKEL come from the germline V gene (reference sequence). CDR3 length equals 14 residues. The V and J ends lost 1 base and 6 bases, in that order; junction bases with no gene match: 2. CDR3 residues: CASSQGLAGGEQYF. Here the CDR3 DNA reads TGTGCCAGCAGCCAAGGGCTAGCGGGAGGCGAGCAGTACTTC.